The 16 T cell receptor beta chains below all came from one sample that was sequenced in a study of blood T cell repertoires in COVID-19 (TCRdb year 2020). Libraries were built with the immunoSEQ multiplex PCR assay. Drawn from immuneACCESS, this table holds only the in-frame rearrangements with V and J called that TCRdb kept. Clones are partly lost; checked studies trace under half to an unresolved V gene and leave the rest unexplained. Present in this sample are tens of thousands of clones, around four fifths of which were seen just once. The top ten hold about 3.2% of the sample. The specimen was peripheral blood. These receptor sequences come from a man aged 55 to 70 with acute or convalescent COVID-19.

This sequence joins TRBV9 and TRBJ2-3; 9 nucleotides agree with TRBD2. CDR1 and CDR2 from the germline V gene are SGDLS and YYNGEE. Trimming at V came to 3 bases and at J to 2 bases, leaving 7 bases not matched to a gene. The CDR3 has 16 residues. The CDR3 loop reads CASSATSGGFTDTQYF. The CDR3 DNA is TGTGCCAGCAGCGCCACGAGCGGGGGGTTCACAGATACGCAGTATTTT.

V usage is TRBV6-1 and J usage is TRBJ2-1; possible D gene TRBD2, 5 bases. This CDR3 has 17 residues. Trimming took off 2 bases at V and 4 bases at J, with 18 bases between the two ends. Germline values: CDR1 MNHNS, CDR2 SASEGT. The CDR3 sequence: CASSELGLGAEYNEQFF. Here the CDR3 DNA reads TGTGCCAGCAGTGAATTGGGGTTGGGAGCGGAGTACAATGAGCAGTTCTTC.

The chain employs TRBV11-2 and TRBJ1-2, with 9 positions matching TRBD1. The trim removed 4 bases at V and 8 bases at J, leaving 11 bases unmatched. Germline V lookup: CDR1 SGHAT, CDR2 FQNNGV. CDR3 length equals 15 residues. CDR3 sequence reads: CASSSRTGVNRGYTF. In DNA, the CDR3 is TGTGCCAGCAGCTCTCGGACAGGGGTTAACAGGGGCTACACCTTC.

The chain joins TRBV5-6 to TRBJ2-1, with 10 positions matching TRBD1. Unmatched junction bases numbered 4, after V lost 2 bases and J lost 8 bases. This CDR3 is built from 14 residues. Germline V gene lookup returns CDR1 SGHDT and CDR2 YYEEEE. DNA for the CDR3: TGTGCCAGCAGCTTAGGGACAGGGGTCTATGAGCAGTTCTTC. This codes for CASSLGTGVYEQFF.

This clone was counted a few times. The junction departs from germline at one end; a sequencing error may be responsible. The chain links TRBV4-1 to TRBJ2-7, with TRBD2 matching 8 bases. The CDR3 extends over 18 amino acids. In germline, CDR1 is MGHRA, CDR2 YSYEKL. The CDR3 bases are TGCGCCAGCAGCGTTGGGGTTTTAAGACGGGGGGGCTCCCACGAGCAGTACTTC. This sequence encodes CASSVGVLRRGGSHEQYF.

This clone occurred once. The chain combines TRBV24-1 with TRBJ2-3; 7 bases align to TRBD1. The CDR3 extends over 15 amino acids. V trimming: 6 bases; J trimming: 6 bases; junction bases outside the gene matches: 11. Germline CDR1 is KGHDR and CDR2 is SFDVKD. CDR3: CATSRASGGSDTQYF. The CDR3 DNA is TGTGCCACCAGTCGAGCGTCAGGGGGTTCGGATACGCAGTATTTT.

The chain recombines TRBV19 with TRBJ2-2; 9 bases align to TRBD1. Germline V lookup: CDR1 LNHDA, CDR2 SQIVND (reference sequence). V was pared by 8 bases and J by 0 bases, with 4 bases of the junction left unmatched. The CDR3 is 15 amino acids. The CDR3 spells CASGRDRANTGELFF. The CDR3 DNA follows: TGTGCCAGTGGGAGGGACAGGGCGAACACCGGGGAGCTGTTTTTT.

This clone showed up just once. This chain uses TRBV7-9 with TRBJ2-1; 8 positions match TRBD1. The germline V gene has CDR1 SEHNR and CDR2 FQNEAQ (reference sequence). The CDR3 sequence is 14 residues long. The junction had 7 bases not matched to a gene; V was cut back by 5 bases and J by 7 bases. The CDR3 is CASSPAQGANEQFF. For the CDR3, the DNA is TGTGCCAGCAGCCCTGCCCAGGGGGCAAATGAGCAGTTCTTC.

V and J are TRBV19 and TRBJ1-6; D is possibly TRBD1 (6 bases). This CDR3 contains 14 residues. V shed 11 bases and J shed 5 bases, with 16 bases lying between them. From germline, CDR1 is LNHDA and CDR2 SQIVND (reference sequence). CDR3 coding DNA: TGTGCCGCCTGGGAGGGACAAGATAATTCACCCCTCCACTTT. Translation: CAAWEGQDNSPLHF.

The sample holds one count of this clone. V gene TRBV21-1 combines with J gene TRBJ2-1; TRBD1, the D gene given by the table, was not confirmed from the DNA. TRBV21-1 is a listed pseudogene. The CDR3 has 20 residues. CDR3 nucleotides: TGTGCCAGCAGCAAACTACCAGAAGACAGTCGCCCACCCAATTACAATGAGCAGTTCTTC. Amino acid sequence: CASSKLPEDSRPPNYNEQFF.

This clone was detected only a few times. The chain links TRBV7-9 to TRBJ1-1, with TRBD1 matching 7 bases. V was clipped by 1 base and J by 1 base; unmatched bases: 0. CDR1 is SEHNR and CDR2 is FQNEAQ in the germline V gene (reference sequence). This CDR3 contains 14 residues. CDR3: CASSLGQGNTEAFF. In DNA, the CDR3 is TGTGCCAGCAGCTTAGGACAGGGGAACACTGAAGCTTTCTTT.

The table lists this clone with a few counts. This chain uses TRBV5-6 with TRBJ1-2, with D possibly matching TRBD1 (5 bases). CDR1 SGHDT and CDR2 YYEEEE come from the germline V gene. This CDR3 region has 15 residues. V lost 2 bases and J lost 7, with 18 bases in between. The CDR3 DNA sequence: TGTGCCAGCAGCTTAGGGGCAGGAAACATCGGTGGCTACACCTTC. The encoded protein is CASSLGAGNIGGYTF.

The chain links TRBV5-1 to TRBJ2-1; TRBD1 aligns across 7 bases. This CDR3 is 15 amino acids long. V lost 2 bases to trimming and J lost 8 bases; unmatched junction nucleotides: 10. Germline V gives CDR1 SGHRS, CDR2 YFSETQ. In nucleotides, the CDR3 is TGCGCCAGCAGCTTCCGCCGACAGGGATCGGATGAGCAGTTCTTC. It codes for CASSFRRQGSDEQFF.

V and J are TRBV5-1 and TRBJ1-6; D might be TRBD1 (6 bases). The CDR3 is made up of 19 amino acids. V lost 3 bases to trimming and J lost 8 bases, with 27 bases between them. CDR1 SGHRS and CDR2 YFSETQ come from the germline V gene. CDR3 in amino acids: CASSWLGGDPGSRDSPLHF. CDR3 coding DNA: TGCGCCAGCAGCTGGCTAGGGGGGGACCCGGGTAGCCGTGATTCACCCCTCCACTTT.

This sequence joins TRBV11-2 and TRBJ2-1, with 7 bases identical to TRBD1. J was trimmed by 2 bases and V by 1 base; bases with no gene match: 2. Germline assignment: CDR1 SGHAT and CDR2 FQNNGV. The CDR3 length is 15 residues. CDR3 region: CASSLGRGPYNEQFF. The CDR3 bases are TGTGCCAGCAGCTTAGGAAGGGGGCCCTACAATGAGCAGTTCTTC. Complete variable domain (other parts from reference TRBV11-2 and TRBJ2-1): EAGVAQSPRYKIIEKRQSVAFWCNPISGHATLYWYQQILGQGPKLLIQFQNNGVVDDSQLPKDRFSAERLKGVDSTLKIQPAKLEDSAVYLCASSLGRGPYNEQFFGPGTRLTVL.

The chain recombines TRBV5-4 with TRBJ2-5; TRBD1 is a possible D gene (6 bases). The CDR3 covers 14 residues. With 0 bases removed from V and 5 bases from J, the gap between germline ends came to 11 bases. The germline gives CDR1 SGHNT, CDR2 YYREEE (reference sequence). Written as DNA, the CDR3 is TGTGCCAGCAGCTTGGCAGGGGCGGGCGAGACCCAGTACTTC. Protein: CASSLAGAGETQYF.